This TCR beta chain was sequenced in a study of T cells after yellow fever vaccination. The germline V gene encodes CDR1 SGHAT and CDR2 FQNNGV. V shed 5 bases, J shed 7 bases, and the junction held 4 bases outside the gene matches. There are 13 residues in the CDR3. Turning to this clonotype: Its antigen remains unidentified.

Findings and caveats of the study: Contaminants from the bulk population, in the form of abundant clonotypes, could be found in FACS-sorted repertoires. Reappearing after the booster were most of the clones from primary vaccination (around 95% CD4, approximately 85% CD8).

TCR cDNA, made by 5'RACE template switching, carried an added universal primer site and UMIs. A single record per CDR3 protein comes from TCRdb applying MiXCR to the 5' RACE reads. The sample records about 370,000 distinct CDR3 sequences, around a tenth being singletons. This TCR derives from a young man who received the YFV17D yellow fever vaccine. The genes are TRBV11-2 and TRBJ2-1; TRBD2 matches 8 bases. The specimen was PBMCs, collected on the day of the first yellow fever vaccination. The CDR3 coding sequence is TGTGCCAGCAGCGAAAGCGGGGGAAATGAGCAGTTCTTC. Its protein is CASSESGGNEQFF.